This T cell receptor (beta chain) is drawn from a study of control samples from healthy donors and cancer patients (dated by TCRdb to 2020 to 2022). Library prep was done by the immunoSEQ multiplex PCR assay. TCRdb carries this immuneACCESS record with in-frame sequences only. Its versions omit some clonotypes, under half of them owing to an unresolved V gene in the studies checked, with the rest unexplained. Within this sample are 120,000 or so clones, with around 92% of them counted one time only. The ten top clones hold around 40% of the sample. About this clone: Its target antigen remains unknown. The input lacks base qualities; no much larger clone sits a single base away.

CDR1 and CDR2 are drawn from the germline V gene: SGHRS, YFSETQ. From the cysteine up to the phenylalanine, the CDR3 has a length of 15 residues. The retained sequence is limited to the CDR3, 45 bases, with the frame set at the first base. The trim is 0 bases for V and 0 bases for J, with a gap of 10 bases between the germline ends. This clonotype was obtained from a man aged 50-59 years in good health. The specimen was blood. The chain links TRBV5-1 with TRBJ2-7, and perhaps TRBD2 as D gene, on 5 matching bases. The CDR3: CASSLGLGSSYEQYF. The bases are TGCGCCAGCAGCTTGGGACTGGGGAGCTCCTACGAGCAGTACTTC.